These T cell receptor beta chains were read from a single sample in a study of PD-1 blockade in classical Hodgkin lymphoma. Using immunoSEQ multiplex PCR, the repertoire was profiled, and TCRdb retains in-frame clones only, with some absent. The table lists tens of thousands of clones, roughly 70% of them singletons, with 20% to 30% in the top ten. The material sequenced was peripheral blood mononuclear cells (PBMCs), taken before the second cycle of nivolumab. The receptors stem from a human donor with classical Hodgkin lymphoma. Each CDR3 is given with its conserved first and last residue. Each record gives: J gene, D gene, clone size, V gene, CDR3 protein, CDR3 DNA. The D gene is left open where the match is weak. For some rows the clone size is stated as once, few or many, or as a class when expanded; others skip it.

TRBJ2-1 TRBD2 many TRBV4-1 CASSQGLSGTYNEQFF TGCGCCAGCAGCCAAGGACTAAGCGGGACCTACAATGAGCAGTTCTTC
TRBJ1-1 . . TRBV9 CASSQGWQLNTEAFF TGTGCCAGCAGCCAAGGCTGGCAGCTGAACACTGAAGCTTTCTTT
TRBJ1-4 TRBD1 few TRBV19 CASSVRTGANEKLFF TGTGCCAGTAGTGTACGGACAGGGGCAAATGAAAAACTGTTTTTT
TRBJ1-2 TRBD1 once TRBV4-3 CASSEQGEYGYTF TGCGCCAGCAGCGAACAGGGGGAGTATGGCTACACCTTC
TRBJ2-6 . . TRBV6-1 CASSESGANVLTF TGTGCCAGCAGTGAATCTGGGGCCAACGTCCTGACTTTC
TRBJ1-3 . . TRBV6-1 CASSSAVSGNTIYF TGTGCCAGCAGTTCAGCCGTCTCTGGAAACACCATATATTTT
TRBJ2-1 . . TRBV7-6 CASSSQGMGYYNEQFF TGTGCCAGCAGCTCCCAGGGGATGGGATATTACAATGAGCAGTTCTTC
TRBJ1-4 . . TRBV14 CASSHTAGVVNEKLFF TGTGCCAGCAGCCACACGGCAGGGGTGGTTAATGAAAAACTGTTTTTT
TRBJ1-3 . . TRBV6-5 CASSSTPQGTGNTIYF TGTGCCAGCAGTTCCACCCCACAGGGTACAGGAAACACCATATATTTT
TRBJ2-5 . . TRBV11-2 CASSLVGQIQETQYF TGTGCCAGCAGCTTAGTAGGACAAATACAAGAGACCCAGTACTTC
TRBJ2-2 . . TRBV19 CASSILSGINTGELFF TGTGCCAGTAGTATACTGTCCGGGATAAACACCGGGGAGCTGTTTTTT
TRBJ1-6 TRBD1 once TRBV27 CASSLRGTGRRDSPLHF TGTGCCAGCAGTTTACGGGGGACAGGCCGAAGGGATTCACCCCTCCACTTT
TRBJ1-4 TRBD1 . TRBV28 CASSLETGVTEKLFF TGTGCCAGCAGTTTGGAGACAGGGGTTACTGAAAAACTGTTTTTT
TRBJ2-7 TRBD2 . TRBV10-2 CASSELRLAGLTYEQYF TGCGCCAGCAGTGAGTTAAGGCTAGCGGGACTCACCTACGAGCAGTACTTC
TRBJ2-4 TRBD2 . TRBV7-2 CASSFQSAGGRNIQYF TGTGCCAGCAGCTTTCAATCAGCGGGGGGGCGAAACATTCAGTACTTC
TRBJ2-1 . . TRBV11-3 CASSSTGGVNEQFF TGTGCCAGCAGCAGCACCGGGGGCGTGAATGAGCAGTTCTTC
TRBJ1-2 . . TRBV21-1 CASPSWDIERGYTF TGTGCCAGCCCCTCCTGGGACATTGAAAGAGGCTACACCTTC
TRBJ1-4 . . TRBV5-1 CASRPQSTNEKLFF TGCGCCAGCCGCCCACAGTCAACTAATGAAAAACTGTTTTTT
TRBJ1-5 TRBD1 . TRBV5-5 CASSWGQGVNQPQHF TGTGCCAGCAGCTGGGGACAGGGCGTCAATCAGCCCCAGCATTTT
TRBJ1-6 . . TRBV10-1 CASSGTVNSPLHF TGCGCCAGCAGCGGGACCGTAAATTCACCCCTCCACTTT
TRBJ1-5 TRBD1 . TRBV7-2 CASSPTTGGSNQPQHF TGTGCCAGCAGCCCAACCACAGGGGGCAGCAATCAGCCCCAGCATTTT
TRBJ2-2 . . TRBV19 CASSIVAGSTGELFF TGTGCCAGTAGTATAGTCGCGGGTAGCACCGGGGAGCTGTTTTTT
TRBJ2-5 TRBD1 . TRBV10-3 CATGQGRSGLTAETQYF TGTGCCACCGGACAGGGGCGGTCCGGCTTAACGGCGGAGACCCAGTACTTC
TRBJ1-1 . . TRBV19 CASSIRGGSEAFF TGTGCCAGTAGTATTCGTGGGGGGAGTGAAGCTTTCTTT
TRBJ1-1 . . TRBV19 CASSNLGAVTEAFF TGTGCCAGTAGTAATCTGGGGGCGGTAACTGAAGCTTTCTTT
TRBJ2-5 TRBD1 . TRBV15 CATSRGGRGHETQYF TGTGCCACCAGCAGAGGGGGCAGGGGGCACGAGACCCAGTACTTC
TRBJ2-7 TRBD2 . TRBV7-2 CASSLVLAGVEQYF TGTGCCAGCAGCTTAGTACTAGCGGGAGTCGAGCAGTACTTC
TRBJ2-7 . . TRBV28 CASQVGGGQATLEQYF TGTGCCAGCCAAGTGGGTGGTGGCCAGGCTACTTTGGAGCAGTACTTC
TRBJ2-6 . few TRBV19 CASSILPPGANVLTF TGTGCCAGTAGTATCCTCCCTCCTGGGGCCAACGTCCTGACTTTC
TRBJ2-3 . . TRBV4-2 CASSQGGPRADTQYF TGTGCCAGCAGCCAAGGGGGACCTCGAGCGGATACGCAGTATTTT
TRBJ2-1 TRBD1 few TRBV6-1 CASREMAGGWNEQFF TGTGCCAGCAGAGAGATGGCAGGGGGATGGAATGAGCAGTTCTTC
TRBJ1-3 . . TRBV4-3 CASSQNGAEPGNTIYF TGCGCCAGCAGCCAAAACGGGGCGGAACCTGGAAACACCATATATTTT
TRBJ2-7 . few TRBV19 CASSFLSIQGTEQYF TGTGCCAGTAGTTTTTTGAGTATACAGGGCACCGAGCAGTACTTC
TRBJ1-6 . . TRBV7-2 CASSLDRNSPLHF TGTGCCAGCAGCTTAGATAGAAATTCACCCCTCCACTTT
TRBJ2-2 TRBD1 . TRBV6-6 CASSFLETGGTGELFF TGTGCCAGCAGTTTTCTCGAAACAGGGGGCACCGGGGAGCTGTTTTTT
TRBJ1-6 . . TRBV7-2 CASSFSGAGGSPLHF TGTGCCAGCAGCTTCAGCGGGGCGGGAGGTTCACCCCTCCACTTT
TRBJ1-1 . once TRBV5-4 CASSLEQVNTEAFF TGTGCCAGCAGCTTGGAACAGGTTAACACTGAAGCTTTCTTT
TRBJ2-4 TRBD1 . TRBV28 CASSQWISTGRGNIQYF TGTGCCAGCAGTCAATGGATCTCGACAGGGAGAGGAAACATTCAGTACTTC